This T cell receptor (beta chain) derives from a study of blood T cells in healthy people across ages. This clonotype was counted only a few times. Next came a second PCR, run for about 6 to 12 cycles, which used a sample-barcoded 5' primer along with a J-beta primer mix. Via MiXCR, TCRdb re-called the 5' RACE reads, giving one row per CDR3 protein. The table has about a million distinct CDR3 sequences, around 49% seen once. Germline V CDR1 and CDR2: MNHEY, SMNVEV (reference sequence). The CDR3 loop spans 14 amino acids. V lost 3 bases and J 2 bases, leaving 11 bases between the germline ends. This clonotype was sampled from a young man in good health. The V call is TRBV27, the J call TRBJ2-7; tentative D call: TRBD1 (5 bases). The sequenced material came from blood. The CDR3 loop reads CASSFRAGTYEQYF. CDR3 DNA sequence: TGTGCCAGCAGTTTTAGGGCAGGGACCTACGAGCAGTACTTC.